In this sample, the clone carrying this T cell receptor beta chain turned up once. Its antigen is undetermined. TCRdb keeps only in-frame clones here, not all; method: immunoSEQ multiplex PCR. The data hold fewer than 85,000 clones, with around four fifths observed a single time. With V trimmed by 1 base and J by 1 base, 2 bases remained unmatched. The CDR3 length is 15 residues. Germline V gene sequence: CDR1 SGHTS, CDR2 YDEGEE. During the collection period, no donor immune events like infections were recorded. These data are taken from a study of identifying expanded T cells in peripheral blood. General observations from the study: Over around two and four weeks, about 15 and 18 clones changed, versus approximately 1.2 between replicates. Across healthy donors, higher total template counts meant significantly greater roughly 2-week count variance.

The J gene is TRBJ2-1, the V gene TRBV5-8; 7 nucleotides align to TRBD2. This clonotype was obtained from a person aged 18 to 69 in good health. The sequencing input was blood. The CDR3: CASSLSSGSYNEQFF. As DNA, the CDR3 is TGTGCCAGCAGCTTGAGTAGCGGGTCCTACAATGAGCAGTTCTTC.